This passage covers 23 T cell receptor beta chains from one sample sequenced in a study of T cell responses to AZD1222 COVID-19 vaccine (dated by TCRdb to 2020 to 2023). The method was the immunoSEQ multiplex PCR assay. The table was pulled from immuneACCESS by TCRdb, which kept in-frame rearrangements only. Such tables lose some clones; where checked, under half of the loss comes from unresolved V genes, and the rest has no known cause. For this sample the table gives around 100,000 clones, of which around nine tenths were detected only once. Of the sample, about 19% falls within the top ten clones. The time point label corresponds to: baseline before first vaccination. The source material was peripheral blood, sampled on day 0 of AZD1222 vaccination. The receptors here all came from an adult in good health.

The rearrangement uses TRBV19 and TRBJ1-1; TRBD1 matches 7 bases. This CDR3 spans 15 amino acids. Germline trimming cut 6 bases from V and 6 bases from J; bases unmatched to any gene: 13. Germline CDR1 and CDR2: LNHDA and SQIVND (reference sequence). The CDR3 region has the DNA TGTGCCAGTAGCCGGGGGTCAGGGGGAACCTCTGAAGCTTTCTTT. It yields the protein CASSRGSGGTSEAFF. Drawing the rest from reference TRBV19 and TRBJ1-1, the complete variable domain is DGGITQSPKYLFRKEGQNVTLSCEQNLNHDAMYWYRQDPGQGLRLIYYSQIVNDFQKGDIAEGYSVSREKKESFPLTVTSAQKNPTAFYLCASSRGSGGTSEAFFGQGTRLTVV.

This clone was recorded only once. This chain connects TRBV5-5 to TRBJ1-2; 7 bases match TRBD1. Germline CDR1 is SGHKS and CDR2 is YYEKEE (reference sequence). The CDR3 extends over 14 amino acids. After removal of 4 bases from V and 2 bases from J, the junction contained 5 bases not matched to a gene. CDR3 region: CASSLNRGNYGYTF. The CDR3 DNA reads TGTGCCAGCAGCCTAAACAGGGGAAACTATGGCTACACCTTC.

The J gene is TRBJ1-1, the V gene TRBV10-3; D perhaps matches TRBD1 (5 bases). Between the trimmed V and J ends, which lost 7 bases and 0 bases, there was a span of 12 bases. CDR1 and CDR2 from the germline V gene are ENHRY and SYGVKD. CDR3 length: 14 amino acids. Here the CDR3 reads CAIKVRAMNTEAFF. The CDR3 nucleotides read TGTGCCATCAAAGTCAGGGCCATGAACACTGAAGCTTTCTTT.

The genes are TRBV6-5 and TRBJ1-1; 7 nucleotides line up with TRBD1. CDR3 length equals 14 residues. CDR1 and CDR2 from the germline V gene are MNHEY and SVGAGI. Unmatched junction bases numbered 3, after V lost 5 bases and J lost 0 bases. The DNA of the CDR3 is TGTGCCAGCAGTATGACAGGGATGAACACTGAAGCTTTCTTT. It yields the protein CASSMTGMNTEAFF.

The chain uses TRBV11-2 and TRBJ2-2, with TRBD2 matching over 7 bases. The CDR3 spans 19 residues. Trimming at V came to 2 bases and at J to 1 base, leaving 13 bases not matched to a gene. Germline-derived CDR1 and CDR2 are SGHAT and FQNNGV. The CDR3 region is CASSLPPWSPGGNTGELFF. The CDR3 DNA reads TGTGCCAGCAGCTTACCCCCGTGGAGCCCGGGGGGGAACACCGGGGAGCTGTTTTTT.

This rearrangement joins TRBV9 to TRBJ1-2; a possible D gene is TRBD1 (5 bases). CDR1 is SGDLS, CDR2 YYNGEE, per germline. The CDR3 consists of 16 residues. With 3 bases removed from V and 4 bases from J, the gap between germline ends came to 19 bases. Here the CDR3 DNA reads TGTGCCAGCAGCGAGGGTGGGGGAAATCCCCTCTATGGCTACACCTTC. This codes for CASSEGGGNPLYGYTF.

This clone was recorded once. The rearrangement links TRBV4-3 to TRBJ2-1; 9 nucleotides agree with TRBD2. V dropped 0 bases and J dropped 5; count of bases not matched to a gene: 11. Looked up from germline, CDR1 is LGHNA and CDR2 is YSLEER. The CDR3 sequence is 18 residues long. CDR3 in DNA: TGCGCCAGCAGCCAAGATAGACTTATTAGCGGGGGAAACAATGAGCAGTTCTTC. It yields the protein CASSQDRLISGGNNEQFF.

The chain is built from TRBV7-9 and TRBJ1-1, with D hard to call. The CDR3 runs 13 residues. The V end lost 1 base, the J end lost 7 bases, and 10 bases lay between the germline ends. The germline V gene encodes CDR1 SEHNR and CDR2 FQNEAQ (reference sequence). CDR3 nucleotides: TGTGCCAGCAGCTTAGGGGGATTTAGTGAAGCTTTCTTT. Translated: CASSLGGFSEAFF.

V and J are TRBV5-1 and TRBJ1-2; possible D gene TRBD1, 5 bases. The CDR3 runs to 17 residues. Trimming took off 4 bases at V and 7 bases at J, with 26 bases between the two ends. Germline CDR1 reads SGHRS; CDR2 reads YFSETQ. This CDR3 reads CASSEPTFGGSGSGYTF. CDR3 bases: TGCGCCAGCAGCGAGCCGACCTTTGGGGGATCTGGTAGTGGCTACACCTTC.

The chain recombines TRBV2 with TRBJ1-2; D not certain. Trimming left V 7 bases short and J 1 base short, with 10 bases between. The CDR3 loop spans 13 amino acids. Germline CDR1 reads SNHLY; CDR2 reads FYNNEI. The CDR3 sequence is CASNPHSNYGYTF. The CDR3 DNA reads TGTGCCAGCAACCCCCACAGTAACTATGGCTACACCTTC.

This chain connects TRBV20-1 to TRBJ1-1, with 12 positions matching TRBD1. V lost 3 bases and J lost 10; bases outside the gene matches: 12. CDR3 length: 15 amino acids. The germline CDR1 and CDR2 sequences are DFQATT and SNEGSKA (reference sequence). The DNA of the CDR3 is TGCAGTGCTAGTGCCGGGGACAGGGGGCAGTTTAGAGCTTTCTTT. Translation gives CSASAGDRGQFRAFF.

The rearrangement links TRBV28 to TRBJ2-2; the D gene could be TRBD1 or TRBD2 (6 bases each). Trimming left V 5 bases short and J 0 bases short, with 10 bases between. Germline-derived CDR1 and CDR2 are MDHEN and SYDVKM. This CDR3 has 15 amino acids. The CDR3 reads CASSPGGANTGELFF. CDR3 in DNA: TGTGCCAGCAGTCCCGGGGGCGCGAACACCGGGGAGCTGTTTTTT.

In this sample, this clone turned up once. This sequence joins TRBV6-6 and TRBJ1-5; D gene ambiguous. CDR3 length: 12 residues. Germline CDR1 MNHNY, CDR2 SVGAGI (reference sequence). V shed 7 bases and J shed 6 bases, with 10 bases lying between them. The CDR3 protein is CASTYGVQPQHF. The CDR3 bases are TGTGCCAGCACCTACGGGGTTCAGCCCCAGCATTTT.

The chain carries TRBV7-2 and TRBJ1-5; D uncertain. Germline V gives CDR1 SGHTA, CDR2 FQGNSA. The germline V and J ends were trimmed by 4 bases and 4 bases, with 8 bases remaining between them. CDR3 size: 13 residues. CDR3 DNA sequence: TGTGCCAGCAGCTCACAGATAAATCAGCCCCAGCATTTT. Protein sequence: CASSSQINQPQHF.

This clone was detected only a few times. The V and J genes are TRBV5-6 and TRBJ2-3; 8 bases line up with TRBD2. Germline V gene lookup returns CDR1 SGHDT and CDR2 YYEEEE. The CDR3 is 15 amino acids. The junction had 7 bases not matched to a gene; V was cut back by 2 bases and J by 5 bases. CDR3 sequence: CASSLRAGVGDTQYF. The CDR3 DNA reads TGTGCCAGCAGCTTAAGAGCGGGAGTGGGAGATACGCAGTATTTT. Using reference TRBV5-6 and TRBJ2-3 for the parts outside the CDR3, the full variable domain is DAGVTQSPTHLIKTRGQQVTLRCSPKSGHDTVSWYQQALGQGPQFIFQYYEEEERQRGNFPDRFSGHQFPNYSSELNVNALLLGDSALYLCASSLRAGVGDTQYFGPGTRLTVL.

The gene calls are TRBV12-3 or TRBV12-4 and TRBJ1-6; D possibly corresponds to TRBD1 (5 bases). The V gene lost 1 base and the J gene lost 11 bases, with 6 bases spanning the gap. The CDR3 spans 12 residues. The CDR3, as DNA: TGTGCCAGCAGTTTAGTAGGGGCACCCCTCCACTTT. It translates to CASSLVGAPLHF.

This clone showed up just once. The V call is TRBV9, the J call TRBJ1-5; D might be TRBD1 (5 bases). Per germline, CDR1 SGDLS and CDR2 YYNGEE. Trimming left V 4 bases short and J 6 bases short, with 17 bases between. The CDR3 has 15 amino acids. CDR3 loop: CASSSHGTVAQPQHF. The CDR3 region has the DNA TGTGCCAGCAGCTCCCACGGGACGGTCGCTCAGCCCCAGCATTTT.

This chain joins TRBV6-5 and TRBJ1-1; 7 positions agree with TRBD1. Germline-derived CDR1 and CDR2 are MNHEY and SVGAGI. This CDR3 region has 15 residues. V gave up 2 bases and J gave up 3 bases; unmatched junction bases: 6. CDR3 in amino acids: CASSYEGGADTEAFF. The CDR3 DNA sequence: TGTGCCAGCAGTTACGAAGGGGGCGCGGACACTGAAGCTTTCTTT.

This chain links TRBV5-6 with TRBJ1-2; 7 positions match TRBD1. Germline lookup yields CDR1 SGHDT and CDR2 YYEEEE. Germline trimming cut 5 bases from V and 2 bases from J; bases unmatched to any gene: 3. This CDR3 is built from 13 residues. CDR3 bases: TGTGCCAGCAGGACGACAGGGAACTATGGCTACACCTTC. Its translation: CASRTTGNYGYTF.

In this sample, this clone turned up once. The V and J genes are TRBV19 and TRBJ2-1; possible D gene TRBD2, 6 bases. Germline V CDR1 and CDR2: LNHDA, SQIVND (reference sequence). This CDR3 has 15 residues. The V and J ends lost 3 bases and 7 bases respectively, with 16 bases between them. In nucleotides, the CDR3 is TGTGCCAGTAGTATTTACGGGAGAAGTAGGAATGAGCAGTTCTTC. It specifies CASSIYGRSRNEQFF.

The chain joins TRBV5-1 to TRBJ1-1; 7 positions agree with TRBD1. Losses at the gene ends were 2 bases for V and 3 bases for J; bases not matched to a gene: 7. Germline values: CDR1 SGHRS, CDR2 YFSETQ. The CDR3 covers 15 residues. In DNA, the CDR3 is TGCGCCAGCAGCTTCAGCCCTCAGGGGGACACTGAAGCTTTCTTT. Translating gives CASSFSPQGDTEAFF. Complete variable domain (other parts from reference TRBV5-1 and TRBJ1-1): KAGVTQTPRYLIKTRGQQVTLSCSPISGHRSVSWYQQTPGQGLQFLFEYFSETQRNKGNFPGRFSGRQFSNSRSEMNVSTLELGDSALYLCASSFSPQGDTEAFFGQGTRLTVV.

The gene calls are TRBV9 and TRBJ1-1; a possible D gene is TRBD1 (5 bases). The CDR3 has 14 amino acids. The V and J ends lost 0 bases and 5 bases respectively, with 11 bases between them. Germline-derived CDR1 and CDR2 are SGDLS and YYNGEE. CDR3 loop: CASSVAGVRTEAFF. DNA of the CDR3: TGTGCCAGCAGCGTAGCGGGGGTAAGGACTGAAGCTTTCTTT.

This clone occurred a few times. The V gene is TRBV7-2, the J gene TRBJ1-2; 11 bases align to TRBD1. Germline lookup yields CDR1 SGHTA and CDR2 FQGNSA. CDR3 size: 13 residues. Germline trimming cut 4 bases from V and 13 bases from J; bases unmatched to any gene: 8. Written as DNA, the CDR3 is TGTGCCAGCAGCTCGAGCGGACAGGGGGCTATCACCTTC. Its protein product is CASSSSGQGAITF.